This TCR beta chain was recorded in a study of T cell responses to AZD1222 COVID-19 vaccine. For this clone: Its antigen remains unknown.

Study observations and caveats: Spike-wide coverage was observed for vaccine-associated CD4 TCRs, with dominant responses at 160-218 and 743-854.

The data were produced by immunoSEQ multiplex PCR, yet TCRdb's version contains in-frame clones alone and is incomplete. The sample yields about 130,000 clones, about 90% seen once. Germline V CDR1 and CDR2: MNHEY, SMNVEV (reference sequence). V shed 5 bases and J 5 bases; nucleotides not matched to a gene: 5. This CDR3 region has 14 residues. The sequence came from an adult in good health. V and J are TRBV27 and TRBJ2-3, with 9 bases lining up with TRBD1. The sequencing here drew on peripheral blood, taken on day 0 of MenACWY control vaccination. CDR3: CASSLGQGRDTQYF. The CDR3 nucleotides are TGTGCCAGCAGTCTAGGACAGGGGCGAGATACGCAGTATTTT.